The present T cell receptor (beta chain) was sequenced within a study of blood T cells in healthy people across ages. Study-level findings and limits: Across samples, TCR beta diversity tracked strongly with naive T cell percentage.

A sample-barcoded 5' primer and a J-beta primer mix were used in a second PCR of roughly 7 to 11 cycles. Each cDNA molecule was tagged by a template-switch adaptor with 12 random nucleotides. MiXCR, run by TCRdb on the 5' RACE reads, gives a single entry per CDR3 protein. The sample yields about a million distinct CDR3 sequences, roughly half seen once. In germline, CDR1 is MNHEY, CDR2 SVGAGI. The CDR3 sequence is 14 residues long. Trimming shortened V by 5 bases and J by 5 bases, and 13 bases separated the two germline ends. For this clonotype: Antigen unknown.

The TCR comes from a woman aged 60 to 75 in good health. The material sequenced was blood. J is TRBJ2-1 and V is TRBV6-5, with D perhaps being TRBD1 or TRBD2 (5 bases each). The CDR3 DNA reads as TGTGCCAGCAGTCCTAAGGGACCCCACAATGAGCAGTTCTTC. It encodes CASSPKGPHNEQFF.